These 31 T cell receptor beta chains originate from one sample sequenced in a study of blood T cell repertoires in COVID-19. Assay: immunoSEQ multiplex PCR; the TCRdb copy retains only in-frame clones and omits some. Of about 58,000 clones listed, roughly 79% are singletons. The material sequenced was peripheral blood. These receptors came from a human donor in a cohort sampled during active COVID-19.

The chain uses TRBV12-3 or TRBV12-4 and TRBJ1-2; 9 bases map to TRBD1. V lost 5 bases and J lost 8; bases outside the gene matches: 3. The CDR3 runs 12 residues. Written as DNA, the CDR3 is TGTGCCAGCAGTCTGGGACAGGGAGGCTACACCTTC. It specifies CASSLGQGGYTF.

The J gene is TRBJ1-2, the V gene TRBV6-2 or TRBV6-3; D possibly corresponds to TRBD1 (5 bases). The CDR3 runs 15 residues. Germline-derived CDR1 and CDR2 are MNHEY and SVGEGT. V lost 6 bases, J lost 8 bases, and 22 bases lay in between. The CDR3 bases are TGTGCCAGCAGCCGAAGTCGGGGGGGACTTATCGGCTACACCTTC. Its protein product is CASSRSRGGLIGYTF.

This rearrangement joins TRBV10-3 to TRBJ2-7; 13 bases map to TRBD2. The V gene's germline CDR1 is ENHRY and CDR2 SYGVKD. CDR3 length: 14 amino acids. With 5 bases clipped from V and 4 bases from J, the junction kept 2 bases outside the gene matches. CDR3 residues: CAISRTSGSYEQYF. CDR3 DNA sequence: TGTGCCATCAGTCGGACTAGCGGGAGTTACGAGCAGTACTTC.

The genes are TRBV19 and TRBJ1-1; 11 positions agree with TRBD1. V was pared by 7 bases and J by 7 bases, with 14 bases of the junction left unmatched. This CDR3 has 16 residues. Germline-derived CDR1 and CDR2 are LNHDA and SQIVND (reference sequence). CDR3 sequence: CASTRPWGTGGFEAFF. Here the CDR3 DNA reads TGTGCCAGTACCCGGCCGTGGGGGACAGGGGGTTTTGAAGCTTTCTTT.

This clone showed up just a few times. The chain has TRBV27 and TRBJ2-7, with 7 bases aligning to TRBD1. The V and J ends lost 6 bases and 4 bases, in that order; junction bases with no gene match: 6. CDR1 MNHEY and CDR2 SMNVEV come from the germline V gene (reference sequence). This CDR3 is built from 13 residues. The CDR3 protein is CASREGARYEQYF. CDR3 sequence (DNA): TGTGCCAGCAGAGAGGGGGCAAGGTACGAGCAGTACTTC.

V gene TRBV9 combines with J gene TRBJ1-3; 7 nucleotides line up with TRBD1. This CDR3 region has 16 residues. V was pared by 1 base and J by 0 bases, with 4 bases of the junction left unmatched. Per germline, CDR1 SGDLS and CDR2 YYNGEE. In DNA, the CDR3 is TGTGCCAGCAGCGTAAACAGGGGCCTCTCTGGAAACACCATATATTTT. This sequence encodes CASSVNRGLSGNTIYF.

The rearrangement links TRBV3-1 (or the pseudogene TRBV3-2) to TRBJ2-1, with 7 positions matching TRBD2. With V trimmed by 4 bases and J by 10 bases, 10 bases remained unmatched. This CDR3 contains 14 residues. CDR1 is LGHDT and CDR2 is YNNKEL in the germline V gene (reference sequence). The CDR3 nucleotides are TGTGCCAGCAGCCCTTACCTGTTTAGCGGGGAGCAGTTCTTC. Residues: CASSPYLFSGEQFF.

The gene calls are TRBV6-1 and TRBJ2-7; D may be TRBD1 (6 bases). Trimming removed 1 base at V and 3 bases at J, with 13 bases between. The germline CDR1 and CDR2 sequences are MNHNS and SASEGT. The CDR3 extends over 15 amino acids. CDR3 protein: CASSEGPGDGYEQYF. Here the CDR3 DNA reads TGTGCCAGCAGTGAAGGCCCAGGGGATGGCTACGAGCAGTACTTC.

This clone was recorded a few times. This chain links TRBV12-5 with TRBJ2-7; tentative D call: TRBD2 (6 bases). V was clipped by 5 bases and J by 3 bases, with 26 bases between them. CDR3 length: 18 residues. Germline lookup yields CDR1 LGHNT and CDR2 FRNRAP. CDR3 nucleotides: TGTGCTAGTGGTCTCCCGGGGAGGTGGCCGCTATCGTTCTACGAGCAGTACTTC. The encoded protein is CASGLPGRWPLSFYEQYF.

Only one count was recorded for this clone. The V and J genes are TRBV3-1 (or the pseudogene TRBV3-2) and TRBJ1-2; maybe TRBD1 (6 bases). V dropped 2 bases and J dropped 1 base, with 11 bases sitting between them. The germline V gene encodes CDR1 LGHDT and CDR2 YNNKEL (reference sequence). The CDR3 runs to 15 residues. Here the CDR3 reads CASSQSDRYNYGYTF. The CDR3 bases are TGTGCCAGCAGCCAATCGGACAGATATAACTATGGCTACACCTTC.

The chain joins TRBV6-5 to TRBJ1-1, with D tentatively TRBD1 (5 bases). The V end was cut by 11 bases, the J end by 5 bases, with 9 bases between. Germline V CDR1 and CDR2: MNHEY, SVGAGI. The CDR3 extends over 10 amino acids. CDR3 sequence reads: CAGGQTEAFF. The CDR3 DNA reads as TGTGCCGGCGGACAAACTGAAGCTTTCTTT.

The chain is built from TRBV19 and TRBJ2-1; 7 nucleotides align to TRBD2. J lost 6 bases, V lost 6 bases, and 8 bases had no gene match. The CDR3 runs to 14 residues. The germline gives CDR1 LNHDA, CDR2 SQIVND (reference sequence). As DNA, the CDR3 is TGTGCCAGTAGGGGACTACCTGAAGTCAATGAGCAGTTCTTC. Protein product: CASRGLPEVNEQFF. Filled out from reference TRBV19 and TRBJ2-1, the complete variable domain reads DGGITQSPKYLFRKEGQNVTLSCEQNLNHDAMYWYRQDPGQGLRLIYYSQIVNDFQKGDIAEGYSVSREKKESFPLTVTSAQKNPTAFYLCASRGLPEVNEQFFGPGTRLTVL.

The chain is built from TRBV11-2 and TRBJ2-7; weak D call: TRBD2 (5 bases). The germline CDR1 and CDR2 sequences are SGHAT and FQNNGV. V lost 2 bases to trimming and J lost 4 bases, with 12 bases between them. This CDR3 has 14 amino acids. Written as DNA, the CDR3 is TGTGCCAGCAGCTTAACACCTAGCTTATACGAGCAGTACTTC. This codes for CASSLTPSLYEQYF.

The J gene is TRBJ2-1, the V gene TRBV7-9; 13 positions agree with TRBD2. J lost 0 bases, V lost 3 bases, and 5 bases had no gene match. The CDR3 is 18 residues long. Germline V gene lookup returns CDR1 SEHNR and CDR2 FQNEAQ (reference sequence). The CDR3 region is CASSLGLAGSSSYNEQFF. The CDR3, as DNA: TGTGCCAGCAGCTTGGGACTAGCGGGGTCCAGCTCCTACAATGAGCAGTTCTTC.

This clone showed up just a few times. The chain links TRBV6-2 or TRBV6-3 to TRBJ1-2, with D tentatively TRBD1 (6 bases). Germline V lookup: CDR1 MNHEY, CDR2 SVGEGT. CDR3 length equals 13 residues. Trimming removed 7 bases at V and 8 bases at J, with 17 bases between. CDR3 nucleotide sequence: TGTGCCAGCACCCCGAGGGGGGGGCACGGCTACACCTTC. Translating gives CASTPRGGHGYTF.

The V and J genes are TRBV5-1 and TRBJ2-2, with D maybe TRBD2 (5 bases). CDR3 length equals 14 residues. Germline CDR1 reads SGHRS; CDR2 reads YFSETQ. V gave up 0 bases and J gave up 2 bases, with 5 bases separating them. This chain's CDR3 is CASSLGLNTGELFF. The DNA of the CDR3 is TGCGCCAGCAGCTTGGGACTAAACACCGGGGAGCTGTTTTTT.

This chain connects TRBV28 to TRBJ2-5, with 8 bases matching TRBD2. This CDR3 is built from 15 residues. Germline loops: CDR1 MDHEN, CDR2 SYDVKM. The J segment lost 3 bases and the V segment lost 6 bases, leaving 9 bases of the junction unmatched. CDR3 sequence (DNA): TGTGCCAGCAGCCTATTAGCGGGACGAAAAGAGACCCAGTACTTC. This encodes CASSLLAGRKETQYF. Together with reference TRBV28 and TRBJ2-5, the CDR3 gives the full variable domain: DVKVTQSSRYLVKRTGEKVFLECVQDMDHENMFWYRQDPGLGLRLIYFSYDVKMKEKGDIPEGYSVSREKKERFSLILESASTNQTSMYLCASSLLAGRKETQYFGPGTRLLVL.

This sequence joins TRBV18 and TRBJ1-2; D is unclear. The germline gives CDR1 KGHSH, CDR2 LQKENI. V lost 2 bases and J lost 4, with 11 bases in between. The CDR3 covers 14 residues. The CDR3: CASSPYDEIYGYTF. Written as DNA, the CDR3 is TGTGCCAGCTCACCATACGATGAGATCTATGGCTACACCTTC.

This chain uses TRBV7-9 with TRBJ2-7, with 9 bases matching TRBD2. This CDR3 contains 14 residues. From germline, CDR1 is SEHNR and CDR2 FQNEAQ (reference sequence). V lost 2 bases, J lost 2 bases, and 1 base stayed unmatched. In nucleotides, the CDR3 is TGTGCCAGCAGCTTACTAGCGGGACCCTACGAGCAGTACTTC. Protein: CASSLLAGPYEQYF. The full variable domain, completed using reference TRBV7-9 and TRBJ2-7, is DTGVSQNPRHKITKRGQNVTFRCDPISEHNRLYWYRQTLGQGPEFLTYFQNEAQLEKSRLLSDRFSAERPKGSFSTLEIQRTEQGDSAMYLCASSLLAGPYEQYFGPGTRLTVT.

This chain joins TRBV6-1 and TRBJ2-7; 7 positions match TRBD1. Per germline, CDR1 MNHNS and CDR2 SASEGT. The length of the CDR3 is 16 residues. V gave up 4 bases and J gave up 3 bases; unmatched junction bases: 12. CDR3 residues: CASSATVTGRFYEQYF. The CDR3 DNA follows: TGTGCCAGCAGTGCGACCGTGACAGGGCGGTTCTACGAGCAGTACTTC.

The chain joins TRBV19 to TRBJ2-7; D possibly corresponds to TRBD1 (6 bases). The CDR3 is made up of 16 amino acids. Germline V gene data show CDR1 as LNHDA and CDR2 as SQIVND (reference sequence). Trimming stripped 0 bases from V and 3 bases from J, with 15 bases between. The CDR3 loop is CASSIDPAGDIYEQYF. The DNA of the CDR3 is TGTGCCAGTAGTATAGATCCGGCAGGGGATATCTACGAGCAGTACTTC.

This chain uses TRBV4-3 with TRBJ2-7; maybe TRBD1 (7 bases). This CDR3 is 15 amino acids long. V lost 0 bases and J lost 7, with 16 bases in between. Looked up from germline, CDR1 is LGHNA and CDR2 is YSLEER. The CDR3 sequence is CASSQDVEGAGEQYF. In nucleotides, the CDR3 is TGCGCCAGCAGCCAAGATGTGGAGGGGGCGGGTGAGCAGTACTTC.

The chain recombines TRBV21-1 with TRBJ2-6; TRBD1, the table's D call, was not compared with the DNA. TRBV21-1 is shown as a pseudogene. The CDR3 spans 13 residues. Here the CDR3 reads CASSQSRNPLLTF. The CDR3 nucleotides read TGTGCCAGCAGTCAAAGCAGGAACCCCCTCCTGACTTTC.

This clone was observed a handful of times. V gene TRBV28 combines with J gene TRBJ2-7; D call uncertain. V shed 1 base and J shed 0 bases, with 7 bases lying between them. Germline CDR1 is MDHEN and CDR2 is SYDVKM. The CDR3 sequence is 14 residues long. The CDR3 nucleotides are TGTGCCAGCAGTTTATCCCCGAGCTCCTACGAGCAGTACTTC. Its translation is CASSLSPSSYEQYF.

CDR3 loop: CASTQLREGVEQFF. The CDR3 region has the DNA TGTGCCAGCACACAATTGCGGGAGGGGGTTGAGCAGTTCTTC. The chain carries TRBV11-2 and TRBJ2-1, with 9 bases that match TRBD2. Looked up from germline, CDR1 is SGHAT and CDR2 is FQNNGV. The CDR3 runs 14 residues. The V segment lost 7 bases and the J segment 9 bases; nucleotides outside the gene matches: 10. Full variable domain (rest looked up from reference TRBV11-2 and TRBJ2-1): EAGVAQSPRYKIIEKRQSVAFWCNPISGHATLYWYQQILGQGPKLLIQFQNNGVVDDSQLPKDRFSAERLKGVDSTLKIQPAKLEDSAVYLCASTQLREGVEQFFGPGTRLTVL.

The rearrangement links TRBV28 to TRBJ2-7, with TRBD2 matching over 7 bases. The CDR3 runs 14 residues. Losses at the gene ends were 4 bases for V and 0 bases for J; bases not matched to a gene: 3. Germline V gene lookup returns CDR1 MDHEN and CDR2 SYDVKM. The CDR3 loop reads CASSSPSGSYEQYF. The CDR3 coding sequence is TGTGCCAGCAGTTCTCCTAGCGGCTCCTACGAGCAGTACTTC. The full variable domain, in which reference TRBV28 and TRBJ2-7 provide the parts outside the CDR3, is DVKVTQSSRYLVKRTGEKVFLECVQDMDHENMFWYRQDPGLGLRLIYFSYDVKMKEKGDIPEGYSVSREKKERFSLILESASTNQTSMYLCASSSPSGSYEQYFGPGTRLTVT.

As DNA, the CDR3 is TGCGCCAGCAGTCAATCCCCAAGAGGACAGGGTAACTATGGCTACACCTTC. Protein product: CASSQSPRGQGNYGYTF. V is TRBV23-1 and J is TRBJ1-2, with 8 bases aligning to TRBD1. TRBV23-1 is an ORF, with its function uncertain. The CDR3 is 17 residues long. Losses at the gene ends were 0 bases for V and 1 base for J; bases not matched to a gene: 7.

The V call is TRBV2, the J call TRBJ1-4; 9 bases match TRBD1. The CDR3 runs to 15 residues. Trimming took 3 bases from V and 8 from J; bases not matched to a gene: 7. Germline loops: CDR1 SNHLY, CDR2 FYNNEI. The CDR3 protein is CASSDRGQGVEKLFF. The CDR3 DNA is TGTGCCAGCAGTGATCGGGGACAGGGTGTAGAAAAACTGTTTTTT.

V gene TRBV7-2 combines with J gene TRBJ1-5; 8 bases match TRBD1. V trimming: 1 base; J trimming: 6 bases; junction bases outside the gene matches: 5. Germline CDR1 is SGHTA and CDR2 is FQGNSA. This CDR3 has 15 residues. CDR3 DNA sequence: TGTGCCAGCAGCTTAGGGACAGGGTTTCGTCAGCCCCAGCATTTT. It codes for CASSLGTGFRQPQHF.

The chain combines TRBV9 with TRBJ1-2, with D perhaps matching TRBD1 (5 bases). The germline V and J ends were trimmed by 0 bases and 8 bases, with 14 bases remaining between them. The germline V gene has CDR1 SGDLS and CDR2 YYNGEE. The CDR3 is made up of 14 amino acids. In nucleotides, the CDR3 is TGTGCCAGCAGCGTAGCTACCCCGGGGGGGGGCTACACCTTC. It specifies CASSVATPGGGYTF.

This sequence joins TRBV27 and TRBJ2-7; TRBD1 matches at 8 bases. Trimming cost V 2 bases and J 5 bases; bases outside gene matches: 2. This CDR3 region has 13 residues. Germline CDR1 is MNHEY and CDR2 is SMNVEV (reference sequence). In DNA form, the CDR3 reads TGTGCCAGCAGTTTAGACAGGGGAAACGAGCAGTACTTC. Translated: CASSLDRGNEQYF.